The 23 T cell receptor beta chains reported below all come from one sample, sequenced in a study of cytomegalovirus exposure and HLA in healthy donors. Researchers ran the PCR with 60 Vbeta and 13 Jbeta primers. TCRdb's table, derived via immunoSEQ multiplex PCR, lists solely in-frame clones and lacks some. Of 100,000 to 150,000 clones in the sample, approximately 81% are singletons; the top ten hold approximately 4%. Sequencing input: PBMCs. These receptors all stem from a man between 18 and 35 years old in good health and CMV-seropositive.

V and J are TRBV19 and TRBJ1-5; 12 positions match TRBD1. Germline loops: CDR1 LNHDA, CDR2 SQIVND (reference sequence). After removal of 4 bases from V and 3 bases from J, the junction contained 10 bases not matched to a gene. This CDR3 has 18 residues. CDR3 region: CASSTNQGQGAVNQPQHF. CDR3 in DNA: TGTGCCAGTAGTACGAACCAGGGACAGGGGGCGGTCAATCAGCCCCAGCATTTT. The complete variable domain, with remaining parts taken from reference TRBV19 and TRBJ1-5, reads DGGITQSPKYLFRKEGQNVTLSCEQNLNHDAMYWYRQDPGQGLRLIYYSQIVNDFQKGDIAEGYSVSREKKESFPLTVTSAQKNPTAFYLCASSTNQGQGAVNQPQHFGDGTRLSIL.

The chain's CDR3 is CASSQDSGGQETQYF. CDR3 DNA: TGCGCCAGCAGCCAAGATAGCGGGGGGCAAGAGACCCAGTACTTC. This rearrangement joins TRBV4-3 to TRBJ2-5; 10 bases are shared with TRBD2. The CDR3 has 15 residues. After removal of 0 bases from V and 2 bases from J, the junction contained 0 bases not matched to a gene. Germline V gene data show CDR1 as LGHNA and CDR2 as YSLEER.

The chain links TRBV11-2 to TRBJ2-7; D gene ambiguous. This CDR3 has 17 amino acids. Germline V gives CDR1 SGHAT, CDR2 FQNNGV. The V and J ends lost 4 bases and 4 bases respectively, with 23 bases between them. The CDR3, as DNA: TGTGCCAGCAGCTCCTTCAATAGATGGGCCCCCAATTACGAGCAGTACTTC. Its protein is CASSSFNRWAPNYEQYF.

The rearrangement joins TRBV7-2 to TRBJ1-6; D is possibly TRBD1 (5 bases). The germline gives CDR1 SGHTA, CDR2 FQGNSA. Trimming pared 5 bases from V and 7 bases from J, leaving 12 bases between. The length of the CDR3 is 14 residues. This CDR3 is CASSPGRTNSPLHF. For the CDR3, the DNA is TGTGCCAGCAGCCCAGGACGGACAAATTCACCCCTCCACTTT.

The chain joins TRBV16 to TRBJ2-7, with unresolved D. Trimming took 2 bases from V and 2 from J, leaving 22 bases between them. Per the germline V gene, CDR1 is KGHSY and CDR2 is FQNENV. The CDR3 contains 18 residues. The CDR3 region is CASSQTLRGHTSPYEQYF. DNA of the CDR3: TGTGCCAGCAGCCAAACCCTCCGCGGTCACACGTCTCCCTACGAGCAGTACTTC.

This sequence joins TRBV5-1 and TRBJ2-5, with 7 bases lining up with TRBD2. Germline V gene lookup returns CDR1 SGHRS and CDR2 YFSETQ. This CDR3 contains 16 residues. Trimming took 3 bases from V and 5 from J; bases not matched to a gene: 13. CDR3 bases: TGCGCCAGCAGCTCCCGGGACTACCGTGGTGTGGAGACCCAGTACTTC. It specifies CASSSRDYRGVETQYF.

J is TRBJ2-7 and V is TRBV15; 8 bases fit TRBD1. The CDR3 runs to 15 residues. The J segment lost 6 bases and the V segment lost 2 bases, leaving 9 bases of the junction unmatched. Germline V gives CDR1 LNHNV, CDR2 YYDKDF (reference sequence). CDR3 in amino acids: CATSRMTGALGEQYF. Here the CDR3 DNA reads TGTGCCACCAGCAGAATGACAGGGGCTTTAGGCGAGCAGTACTTC.

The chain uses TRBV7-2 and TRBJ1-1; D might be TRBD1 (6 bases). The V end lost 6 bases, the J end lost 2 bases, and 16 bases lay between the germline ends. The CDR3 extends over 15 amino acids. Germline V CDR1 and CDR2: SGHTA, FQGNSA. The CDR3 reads CASSPDGGRNTEAFF. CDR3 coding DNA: TGTGCCAGCAGTCCTGATGGGGGCAGAAACACTGAAGCTTTCTTT.

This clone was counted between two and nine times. CDR3 residues: CASRPTQGNYGYTF. The CDR3 DNA reads TGTGCCAGCAGACCAACCCAGGGAAACTATGGCTACACCTTC. The rearrangement links TRBV7-9 to TRBJ1-2; D might be TRBD1 (5 bases). With 6 bases removed from V and 2 bases from J, the gap between germline ends came to 13 bases. The CDR3 is 14 residues long. Germline V gene lookup returns CDR1 SEHNR and CDR2 FQNEAQ (reference sequence).

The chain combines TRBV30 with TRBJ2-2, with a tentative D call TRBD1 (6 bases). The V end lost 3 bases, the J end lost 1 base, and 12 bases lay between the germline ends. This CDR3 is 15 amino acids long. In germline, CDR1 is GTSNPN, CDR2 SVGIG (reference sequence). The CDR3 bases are TGTGCCTGGAGAGGGGCGACAGGGAACACCGGGGAGCTGTTTTTT. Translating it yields CAWRGATGNTGELFF.

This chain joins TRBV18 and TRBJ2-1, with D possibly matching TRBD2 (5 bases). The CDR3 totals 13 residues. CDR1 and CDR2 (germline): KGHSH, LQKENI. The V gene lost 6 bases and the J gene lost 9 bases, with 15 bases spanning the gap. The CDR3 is CASSPTSEGEQFF. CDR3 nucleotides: TGTGCCAGCTCTCCAACTAGTGAGGGTGAGCAGTTCTTC. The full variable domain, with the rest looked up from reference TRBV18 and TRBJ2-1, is NAGVMQNPRHLVRRRGQEARLRCSPMKGHSHVYWYRQLPEEGLKFMVYLQKENIIDESGMPKERFSAEFPKEGPSILRIQQVVRGDSAAYFCASSPTSEGEQFFGPGTRLTVL.

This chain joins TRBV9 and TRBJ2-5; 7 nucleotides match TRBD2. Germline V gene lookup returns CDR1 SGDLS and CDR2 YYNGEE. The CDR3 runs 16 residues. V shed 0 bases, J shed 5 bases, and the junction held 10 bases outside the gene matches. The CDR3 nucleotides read TGTGCCAGCAGCGTAGCCCAGCGGGGAGGAGCGGAGACCCAGTACTTC. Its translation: CASSVAQRGGAETQYF. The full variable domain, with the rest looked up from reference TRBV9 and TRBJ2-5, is DSGVTQTPKHLITATGQRVTLRCSPRSGDLSVYWYQQSLDQGLQFLIQYYNGEERAKGNILERFSAQQFPDLHSELNLSSLELGDSALYFCASSVAQRGGAETQYFGPGTRLLVL.

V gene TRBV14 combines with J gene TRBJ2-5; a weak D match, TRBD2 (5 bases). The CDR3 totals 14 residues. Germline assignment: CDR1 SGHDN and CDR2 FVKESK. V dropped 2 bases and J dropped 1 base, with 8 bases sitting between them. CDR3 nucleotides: TGTGCCAGCAGCCAACTCAGCGGCCAAGAGACCCAGTACTTC. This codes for CASSQLSGQETQYF.

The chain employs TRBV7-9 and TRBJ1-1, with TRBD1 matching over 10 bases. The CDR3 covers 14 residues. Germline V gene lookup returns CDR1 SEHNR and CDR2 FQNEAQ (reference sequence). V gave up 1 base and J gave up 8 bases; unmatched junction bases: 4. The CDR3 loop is CASSLDGQGVEAFF. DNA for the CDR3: TGTGCCAGCAGCTTAGATGGACAGGGGGTAGAAGCTTTCTTT.

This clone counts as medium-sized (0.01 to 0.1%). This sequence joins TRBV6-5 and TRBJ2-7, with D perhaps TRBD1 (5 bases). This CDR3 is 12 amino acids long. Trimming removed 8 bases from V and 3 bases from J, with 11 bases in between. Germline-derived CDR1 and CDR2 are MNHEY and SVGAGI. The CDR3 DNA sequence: TGTGCCAGCGGACACTTAAACTACGAGCAGTACTTC. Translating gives CASGHLNYEQYF.

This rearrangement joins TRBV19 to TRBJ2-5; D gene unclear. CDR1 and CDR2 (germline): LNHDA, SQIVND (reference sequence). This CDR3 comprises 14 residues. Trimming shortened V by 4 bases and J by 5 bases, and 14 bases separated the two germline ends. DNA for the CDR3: TGTGCCAGTAGTACGTCAGGCTTAAGGGAGACCCAGTACTTC. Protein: CASSTSGLRETQYF.

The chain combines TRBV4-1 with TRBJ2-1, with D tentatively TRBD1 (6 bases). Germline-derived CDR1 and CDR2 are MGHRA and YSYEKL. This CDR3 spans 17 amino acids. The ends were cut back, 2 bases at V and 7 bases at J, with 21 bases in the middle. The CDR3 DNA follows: TGCGCCAGCAGCCAACCCGAGACAGGCCGAGTAAAGAATGAGCAGTTCTTC. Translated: CASSQPETGRVKNEQFF.

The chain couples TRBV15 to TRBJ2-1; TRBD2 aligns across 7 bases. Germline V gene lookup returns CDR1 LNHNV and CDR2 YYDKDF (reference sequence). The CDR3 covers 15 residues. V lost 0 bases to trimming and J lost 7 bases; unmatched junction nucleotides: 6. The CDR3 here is CATSRDGGEGNEQFF. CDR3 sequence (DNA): TGTGCCACCAGCAGAGATGGAGGGGAGGGTAATGAGCAGTTCTTC.

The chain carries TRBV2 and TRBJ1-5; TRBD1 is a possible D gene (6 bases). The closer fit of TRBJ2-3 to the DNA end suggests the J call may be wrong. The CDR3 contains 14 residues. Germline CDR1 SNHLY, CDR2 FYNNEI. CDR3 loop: CASSEGSQGQPQYF. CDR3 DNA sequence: TGTGCCAGCAGTGAAGGTTCCCAGGGGCAGCCCCAGTATTTT.

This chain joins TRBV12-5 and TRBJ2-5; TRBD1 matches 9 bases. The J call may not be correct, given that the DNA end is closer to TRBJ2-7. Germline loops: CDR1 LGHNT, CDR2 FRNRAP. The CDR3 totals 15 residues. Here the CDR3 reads CASGTPGQGSHEQYF. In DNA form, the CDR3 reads TGTGCTAGTGGGACACCGGGACAGGGAAGCCACGAGCAGTACTTC.

DNA for the CDR3: TGTGCCAGCAGTGAGAGGCCAGGGGGCATCGACGAGCAGTACTTC. It yields the protein CASSERPGGIDEQYF. The V call is TRBV6-1, the J call TRBJ2-7, with 8 nucleotides matching TRBD1. The ends lost 3 bases at V and 5 bases at J; junction bases unmatched: 9. The germline V gene encodes CDR1 MNHNS and CDR2 SASEGT. This CDR3 has 15 amino acids.

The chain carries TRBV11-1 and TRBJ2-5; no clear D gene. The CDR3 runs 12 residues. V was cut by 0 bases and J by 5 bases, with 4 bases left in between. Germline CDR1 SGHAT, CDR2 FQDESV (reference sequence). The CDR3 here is CASSLASETQYF. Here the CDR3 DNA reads TGTGCCAGCAGCTTAGCTAGCGAGACCCAGTACTTC.

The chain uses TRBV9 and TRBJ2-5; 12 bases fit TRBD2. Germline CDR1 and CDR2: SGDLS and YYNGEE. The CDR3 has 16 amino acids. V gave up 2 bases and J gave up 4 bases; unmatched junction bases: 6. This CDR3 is CASSVGGLAGSETQYF. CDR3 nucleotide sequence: TGTGCCAGCAGCGTTGGGGGACTAGCGGGCTCAGAGACCCAGTACTTC.